This TCR beta chain originates from a study of CD8+CD57+ T cells in acquired aplastic anemia. About the study: Sorted CD4+ and CD8+ cells gave an average of 3.2 ug of DNA. General study findings and limits: Significance was not reached for CD8+ Simpson's diversity between patients and controls. Patients shared 25 to 30 CD8+ CDR3 sequences with controls.

The CDR3 is 15 residues long. Trimming took off 3 bases at V and 0 bases at J, with 9 bases between the two ends. Germline assignment: CDR1 ENHRY and CDR2 SYGVKD. The use of genomic DNA as template underpinned the TCR beta VDJ and CDR3 profiling. TCRdb ran MiXCR on the reads and lists one entry per CDR3 protein. This repertoire shows 200,000 or so distinct CDR3 sequences, less than 65% found once; its top ten account for under 60%. About this clonotype: No antigen is known for it.

Sequenced sample: sorted CD4+, CD8+, or CD8+CD57+ T cells (not recorded which) from PBMCs. This chain joins TRBV10-3 and TRBJ1-3; D possibly corresponds to TRBD1 (5 bases). The source of this sequence is a human donor with severe aplastic anemia or a healthy control (not recorded which). The CDR3 DNA follows: TGTGCCATCAGTGACTGGACACTCTCTGGAAACACCATATATTTT. This sequence encodes CAISDWTLSGNTIYF.